This T cell receptor (beta chain) comes out of a study of blood T cell repertoires in COVID-19. Study as a whole: Some COVID-19 samples were acute and others convalescent; all came from the United States, Italy and Spain.

Each participant's cohort was designated according to participant-reported clinical history. Method: immunoSEQ multiplex PCR; TCRdb's copy keeps in-frame clones and lacks some. The repertoire holds fewer than 600,000 clones, with roughly 90% as singletons. The CDR3 runs to 16 residues. Trimming cost V 6 bases and J 3 bases; bases outside gene matches: 8. Germline CDR1 reads LNHDA; CDR2 reads SQIVND (reference sequence). J is TRBJ1-3 and V is TRBV19; TRBD1 matches at 10 bases. The sequencing input was PBMCs or T cells enriched from blood (not recorded which). The sequence came from a woman between 35 and 50 years old who had recovered from COVID-19. This CDR3 is CASRKGGTGDGNTIYF. CDR3 bases: TGTGCCAGTAGGAAAGGGGGGACAGGGGATGGAAACACCATATATTTT.